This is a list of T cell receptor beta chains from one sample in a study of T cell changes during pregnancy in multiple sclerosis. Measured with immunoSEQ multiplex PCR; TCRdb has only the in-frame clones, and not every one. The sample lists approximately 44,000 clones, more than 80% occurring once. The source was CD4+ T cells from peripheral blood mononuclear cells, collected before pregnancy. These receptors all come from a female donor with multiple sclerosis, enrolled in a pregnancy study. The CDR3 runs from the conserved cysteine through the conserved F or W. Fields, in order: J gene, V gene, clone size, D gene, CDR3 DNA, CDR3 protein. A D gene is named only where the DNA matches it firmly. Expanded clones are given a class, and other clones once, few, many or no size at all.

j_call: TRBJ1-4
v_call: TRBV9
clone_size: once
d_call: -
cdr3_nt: TGTGCCAGCAGCGTAGCAGGGAACATTCCTAATGAAAAACTGTTTTTT
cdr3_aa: CASSVAGNIPNEKLFF

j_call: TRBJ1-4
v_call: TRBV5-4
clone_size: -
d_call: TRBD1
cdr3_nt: TGTGCCAGCAGCAGAGGACAGGGAACTAATGAAAAACTGTTTTTT
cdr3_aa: CASSRGQGTNEKLFF

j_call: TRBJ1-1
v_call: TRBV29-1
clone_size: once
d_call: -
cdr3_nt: TGCAGCGTTGAAGGGGGCATCACTGAAGCTTTCTTT
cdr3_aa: CSVEGGITEAFF

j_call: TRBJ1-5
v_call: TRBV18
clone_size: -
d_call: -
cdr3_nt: TGTGCCAGCTCACCGGGGCACAATCAGCCCCAGCATTTT
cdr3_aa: CASSPGHNQPQHF

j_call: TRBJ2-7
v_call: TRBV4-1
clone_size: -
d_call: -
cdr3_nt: TGCGCCAGCAGCCAAGGACTTCTGGGCTCCTACGAGCAGTACTTC
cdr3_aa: CASSQGLLGSYEQYF

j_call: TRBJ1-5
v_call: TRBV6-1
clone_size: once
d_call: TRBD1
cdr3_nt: TGTGCCAGCAGTGAAGGACAGGGGCCAGTTGCCCAGCATTTT
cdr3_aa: CASSEGQGPVAQHF

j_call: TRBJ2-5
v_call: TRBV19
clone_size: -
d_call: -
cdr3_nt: TGTGCCAGTAGCGAGGGTCGCCAAGAAACCCAGTACTTC
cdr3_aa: CASSEGRQETQYF

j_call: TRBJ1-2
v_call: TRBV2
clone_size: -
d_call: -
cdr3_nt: TGTGCCAGCAATCAGGAAATGAGTGGCTACACCTTC
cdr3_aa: CASNQEMSGYTF

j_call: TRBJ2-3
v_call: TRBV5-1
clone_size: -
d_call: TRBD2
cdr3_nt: TGCGCCAGCAGCTTGCGAAGACTAGCGGGAAGAGTAACAGATACGCAGTATTTT
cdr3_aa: CASSLRRLAGRVTDTQYF

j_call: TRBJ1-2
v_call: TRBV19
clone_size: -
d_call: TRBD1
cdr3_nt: TGTGCCAGTAGTGCCGCCGGGACAGGGACGTCCTATGGCTACACCTTC
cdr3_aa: CASSAAGTGTSYGYTF

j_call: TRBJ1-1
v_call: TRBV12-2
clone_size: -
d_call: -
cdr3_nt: TGTGCAAGTCGCCCCCCACAGGGCACTGAAGCTTTCTTT
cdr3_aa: CASRPPQGTEAFF

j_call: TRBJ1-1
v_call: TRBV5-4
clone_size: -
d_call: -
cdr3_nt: TGTGCCAGCAGCTTGAGTGGGACTTTCAACACTGAAGCTTTCTTT
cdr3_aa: CASSLSGTFNTEAFF

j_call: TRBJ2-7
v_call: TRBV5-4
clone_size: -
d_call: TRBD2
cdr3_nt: TGTGCCAGCAGCTTGGCCCGCGGGGGACTAGGCCACGAGCAGTACTTC
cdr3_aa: CASSLARGGLGHEQYF

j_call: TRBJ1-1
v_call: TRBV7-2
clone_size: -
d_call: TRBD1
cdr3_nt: TGTGCCAGCAGCCCCCGGACAGGGCTAAACACTGAAGCTTTCTTT
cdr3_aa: CASSPRTGLNTEAFF

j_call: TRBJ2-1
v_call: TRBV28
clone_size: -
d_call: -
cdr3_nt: TGTGCCAGCAGTTTGTATGGTAGCTCCTACAATGAGCAGTTCTTC
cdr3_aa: CASSLYGSSYNEQFF

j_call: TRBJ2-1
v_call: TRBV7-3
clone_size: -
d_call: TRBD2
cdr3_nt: TGTGCCAGCAGTTCCTCTAGCGGGGTGGAGGGTGAGCAGTTCTTC
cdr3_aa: CASSSSSGVEGEQFF

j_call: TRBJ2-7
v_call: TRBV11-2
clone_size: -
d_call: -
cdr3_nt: TGTGCCAGCAGCTTAGTACCAGGGGTACCCTACGAGCAGTACTTC
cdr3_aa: CASSLVPGVPYEQYF

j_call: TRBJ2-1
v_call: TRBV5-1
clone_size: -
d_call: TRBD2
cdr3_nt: TGCGCCAGCAGCCCGGGGTACCGGCGGGAGGTCTACAATGAGCAGTTCTTC
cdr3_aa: CASSPGYRREVYNEQFF